Below, 25 T cell receptor beta chains from the same sample are listed, as sequenced in a study of blood T cell dynamics during melanoma immunotherapy. The time point here: pre-treatment baseline. Clones were read by immunoSEQ multiplex PCR, and TCRdb kept only the in-frame ones, dropping some. The table has roughly 7,900 clones, roughly four fifths seen once; the top ten hold approximately 1.2%. The sequenced sample was blood, obtained from a patient treated with checkpoint blockade. The receptors come from a human donor with melanoma.

CDR3 in DNA: TGTGCCAGCAGCTTAAGTGTCGGGATAGCCCAGAATGAGCAGTTCTTC. This sequence encodes CASSLSVGIAQNEQFF. The chain employs TRBV11-3 and TRBJ2-1; D might be TRBD2 (5 bases). Trimming shortened V by 2 bases and J by 7 bases, and 18 bases separated the two germline ends. Germline V lookup: CDR1 SGHNT, CDR2 YENEEA. CDR3 length: 16 amino acids.

This sequence joins TRBV6-1 and TRBJ2-5, with D perhaps TRBD2 (5 bases). V was shortened by 5 bases and J by 5 bases, with 15 bases between the two germline ends. Germline V gene data show CDR1 as MNHNS and CDR2 as SASEGT. The CDR3 runs 14 residues. This CDR3 reads CASSRRAGMETQYF. In DNA, the CDR3 is TGTGCCAGCAGTCGAAGGGCCGGGATGGAGACCCAGTACTTC.

This clone showed up just a few times. The chain couples TRBV7-9 to TRBJ1-4; D remains unclear. From germline, CDR1 is SEHNR and CDR2 FQNEAQ (reference sequence). This CDR3 comprises 12 residues. The V end was cut by 5 bases, the J end by 8 bases, with 9 bases between. The CDR3 DNA follows: TGTGCCAGCAGCCAACTCAGGGAAAAACTGTTTTTT. Translated, it gives CASSQLREKLFF.

This chain connects TRBV5-4 to TRBJ2-2, with 9 nucleotides matching TRBD2. V shed 4 bases and J 0 bases; nucleotides not matched to a gene: 7. CDR3 length: 17 residues. From germline, CDR1 is SGHNT and CDR2 YYREEE (reference sequence). The CDR3 DNA follows: TGTGCCAGCAGCCTGGGCGGGAGGGGTCCGAACACCGGGGAGCTGTTTTTT. Amino acids: CASSLGGRGPNTGELFF.

This chain links TRBV10-3 with TRBJ2-7; perhaps TRBD2 as D (6 bases). V was pared by 8 bases and J by 3 bases, with 14 bases between. The CDR3 has 13 residues. Germline V gives CDR1 ENHRY, CDR2 SYGVKD. The CDR3 region has the DNA TGTGCCATCGATGGAGGGAACGGCTACGAGCAGTACTTC. Protein: CAIDGGNGYEQYF.

The rearrangement links TRBV5-1 to TRBJ2-7; 8 bases align to TRBD1. V was clipped by 3 bases and J by 4 bases; unmatched bases: 6. CDR1 and CDR2 (germline): SGHRS, YFSETQ. This CDR3 has 14 residues. CDR3 amino acids: CASSYQGAAYEQYF. DNA for the CDR3: TGCGCCAGCAGCTATCAGGGGGCCGCGTACGAGCAGTACTTC.

In this sample, this clone turned up a few times. The gene calls are TRBV7-9 and TRBJ1-2; D not resolved. V was trimmed by 5 bases and J by 3 bases, leaving 22 bases between them. This CDR3 spans 17 amino acids. Germline CDR1 is SEHNR and CDR2 is FQNEAQ (reference sequence). The CDR3 coding sequence is TGTGCCAGCAGCCGACTTTTCGGACTCGAGAGGGACTATGGCTACACCTTC. It codes for CASSRLFGLERDYGYTF. Together with reference TRBV7-9 and TRBJ1-2, the CDR3 gives the full variable domain: DTGVSQNPRHKITKRGQNVTFRCDPISEHNRLYWYRQTLGQGPEFLTYFQNEAQLEKSRLLSDRFSAERPKGSFSTLEIQRTEQGDSAMYLCASSRLFGLERDYGYTFGSGTRLTVV.

This clone was detected once. The V gene is TRBV7-9, the J gene TRBJ2-2; 7 bases match TRBD1. With V trimmed by 5 bases and J by 0 bases, 3 bases remained unmatched. The V gene's germline CDR1 is SEHNR and CDR2 FQNEAQ (reference sequence). The CDR3 contains 15 residues. The CDR3: CASSPGQPNTGELFF. DNA for the CDR3: TGTGCCAGCAGCCCGGGACAGCCGAACACCGGGGAGCTGTTTTTT.

The chain carries TRBV7-2 and TRBJ1-6; D is uncertain. CDR1 SGHTA and CDR2 FQGNSA come from the germline V gene. The CDR3 has 15 amino acids. The ends were cut back, 5 bases at V and 14 bases at J, with 22 bases in the middle. This CDR3 is CASSESITQRGSLHF. CDR3 sequence (DNA): TGTGCCAGCAGCGAGAGCATCACCCAGCGGGGATCCCTCCACTTT.

Concerning this clone itself: Other DNA sequences in this sample translate to the same CDR3. The gene calls are TRBV5-1 and TRBJ2-2, with TRBD1 matching over 7 bases. Germline V gene data show CDR1 as SGHRS and CDR2 as YFSETQ. After removal of 6 bases from V and 6 bases from J, the junction contained 20 bases not matched to a gene. This CDR3 is 18 amino acids long. This chain's CDR3 is CASNSGTAVNVLSGELFF. The CDR3 bases are TGCGCCAGCAACTCCGGGACAGCTGTTAATGTTCTTTCCGGGGAGCTGTTTTTT.

V is TRBV6-6 and J is TRBJ2-7, with a tentative D call TRBD2 (5 bases). V was pared by 8 bases and J by 6 bases, with 5 bases between. The V gene's germline CDR1 is MNHNY and CDR2 SVGAGI (reference sequence). The CDR3 length is 9 residues. CDR3 in DNA: TGTGCCAGCGGGAGCGAGCAGTACTTC. This gives the protein CASGSEQYF.

V usage is TRBV11-2 and J usage is TRBJ2-3; D ambiguous. This CDR3 region has 15 residues. The ends were cut back, 0 bases at V and 2 bases at J, with 9 bases in the middle. The germline V gene has CDR1 SGHAT and CDR2 FQNNGV. CDR3 sequence reads: CASSLDPTPTDTQYF. The DNA for the CDR3 is TGTGCCAGCAGCTTAGATCCCACCCCCACAGATACGCAGTATTTT.

The chain employs TRBV9 and TRBJ2-3, with D perhaps matching TRBD2 (6 bases). V was trimmed by 3 bases and J by 0 bases, leaving 14 bases between them. From germline, CDR1 is SGDLS and CDR2 YYNGEE. The length of the CDR3 is 16 residues. The CDR3 reads CASSGSPGLSTDTQYF. Here the CDR3 DNA reads TGTGCCAGCAGCGGATCTCCGGGACTCAGCACAGATACGCAGTATTTT. Full variable domain (rest looked up from reference TRBV9 and TRBJ2-3): DSGVTQTPKHLITATGQRVTLRCSPRSGDLSVYWYQQSLDQGLQFLIQYYNGEERAKGNILERFSAQQFPDLHSELNLSSLELGDSALYFCASSGSPGLSTDTQYFGPGTRLTVL.

The chain uses TRBV2 and TRBJ1-2; D gene uncertain. Per the germline V gene, CDR1 is SNHLY and CDR2 is FYNNEI. This CDR3 spans 15 amino acids. Between the trimmed V and J ends, which lost 7 bases and 3 bases, there was a span of 18 bases. The CDR3 is CASTPPKGRDYGYTF. The CDR3 nucleotides are TGTGCCAGCACTCCCCCCAAGGGTAGAGACTATGGCTACACCTTC.

This sequence joins TRBV30 and TRBJ1-2; D may be TRBD1 (5 bases). Trimming took 6 bases from V and 4 from J, leaving 15 bases between them. Germline CDR1 reads GTSNPN; CDR2 reads SVGIG (reference sequence). The CDR3 spans 13 residues. The CDR3 region has the DNA TGTGCCTGCCCCCTGGATGGGGCCTATGGCTACACCTTC. The encoded protein is CACPLDGAYGYTF.

This clone was seen once. The chain carries TRBV28 and TRBJ2-5; 12 bases match TRBD2. This CDR3 is 17 amino acids long. Germline assignment: CDR1 MDHEN and CDR2 SYDVKM. Trimming at V came to 3 bases and at J to 2 bases, leaving 7 bases not matched to a gene. This CDR3 reads CASSFSSGGARQETQYF. Written as DNA, the CDR3 is TGTGCCAGCAGTTTTTCTAGCGGGGGGGCCCGTCAAGAGACCCAGTACTTC.

Only one count was recorded for this clone. The rearrangement uses TRBV10-3 and TRBJ1-2; 7 bases map to TRBD1. Losses at the gene ends were 10 bases for V and 2 bases for J; bases not matched to a gene: 13. This CDR3 has 15 residues. CDR1 ENHRY and CDR2 SYGVKD come from the germline V gene. For the CDR3, the DNA is TGTGCCAGCGAAACCGGGACAGCCAAAAACTATGGCTACACCTTC. The encoded protein is CASETGTAKNYGYTF.

The V gene is TRBV7-6, the J gene TRBJ2-2; no clear D. This CDR3 comprises 16 residues. Between the trimmed V and J ends, which lost 0 bases and 0 bases, there was a span of 8 bases. Germline CDR1 and CDR2: SGHVS and FNYEAQ. This chain's CDR3 is CASSLALVSNTGELFF. CDR3 bases: TGTGCCAGCAGCTTAGCCCTAGTATCGAACACCGGGGAGCTGTTTTTT. Full variable domain (missing parts from reference TRBV7-6 and TRBJ2-2): GAGVSQSPRYKVTKRGQDVALRCDPISGHVSLYWYRQALGQGPEFLTYFNYEAQQDKSGLPNDRFSAERPEGSISTLTIQRTEQRDSAMYRCASSLALVSNTGELFFGEGSRLTVL.

This chain joins TRBV2 and TRBJ2-6; perhaps TRBD2 as D (5 bases). Looked up from germline, CDR1 is SNHLY and CDR2 is FYNNEI. The germline V and J ends were trimmed by 7 bases and 0 bases, with 19 bases remaining between them. The CDR3 extends over 18 amino acids. DNA for the CDR3: TGTGCCAGCAATGCCGGGATGGGAGCGAGCTCTGGGGCCAACGTCCTGACTTTC. It specifies CASNAGMGASSGANVLTF.

A single count supports this clone. The chain has TRBV5-1 and TRBJ2-5; TRBD2 is a possible D gene (6 bases). Looked up from germline, CDR1 is SGHRS and CDR2 is YFSETQ. V was shortened by 3 bases and J by 4 bases, with 13 bases between the two germline ends. The CDR3 is 14 amino acids. The CDR3 reads CASSSRRTIETQYF. CDR3 in DNA: TGCGCCAGCAGCTCGAGACGGACTATAGAGACCCAGTACTTC.

The chain recombines TRBV5-1 with TRBJ2-5, with 13 bases lining up with TRBD2. V was pared by 4 bases and J by 5 bases, with 8 bases of the junction left unmatched. This CDR3 is 16 amino acids long. Germline loops: CDR1 SGHRS, CDR2 YFSETQ. The CDR3 reads CASSLGLAGEGETQYF. In DNA form, the CDR3 reads TGCGCCAGCAGCCTAGGACTAGCGGGAGAGGGTGAGACCCAGTACTTC. Full variable domain (remainder filled in from reference TRBV5-1 and TRBJ2-5): KAGVTQTPRYLIKTRGQQVTLSCSPISGHRSVSWYQQTPGQGLQFLFEYFSETQRNKGNFPGRFSGRQFSNSRSEMNVSTLELGDSALYLCASSLGLAGEGETQYFGPGTRLLVL.

This clone came up once. The J gene is TRBJ2-7, the V gene TRBV20-1, with D uncertain. This CDR3 has 10 residues. Trimming shortened V by 5 bases and J by 2 bases, and 4 bases separated the two germline ends. Germline assignment: CDR1 DFQATT and CDR2 SNEGSKA (reference sequence). The CDR3 protein is CSASPYEQYF. The CDR3 DNA reads as TGCAGTGCTTCCCCCTACGAGCAGTACTTC.

The V gene is TRBV11-2, the J gene TRBJ2-1, with D unclear. Germline V CDR1 and CDR2: SGHAT, FQNNGV. The germline V and J ends were trimmed by 5 bases and 9 bases, with 11 bases remaining between them. The CDR3 contains 12 residues. CDR3 residues: CASSHSFGEQFF. The CDR3 nucleotides read TGTGCCAGCAGCCATAGCTTCGGTGAGCAGTTCTTC.

The chain links TRBV27 to TRBJ2-1, with TRBD1 matching over 10 bases. Unmatched junction bases numbered 3, after V lost 2 bases and J lost 8 bases. The CDR3 length is 14 residues. Per germline, CDR1 MNHEY and CDR2 SMNVEV (reference sequence). The CDR3 sequence is CASSLGDRGYEQFF. The CDR3 DNA reads TGTGCCAGCAGTTTAGGGGACAGGGGTTATGAGCAGTTCTTC.

The chain joins TRBV5-1 to TRBJ2-7; D ambiguous. The V gene's germline CDR1 is SGHRS and CDR2 YFSETQ. Trimming removed 0 bases at V and 6 bases at J, with 4 bases between. The CDR3 is made up of 11 amino acids. CDR3 bases: TGCGCCAGCAGCTTGGATTCCGAGCAGTACTTC. Amino acids: CASSLDSEQYF.